A selection of T cell receptor beta chains follows, all from one sample in a study of B cell selection in AIRE deficiency. Repertoires were generated with immunoSEQ multiplex PCR, while TCRdb's copy carries only in-frame clones and drops some. The sample yields about 25,000 clones, 95% to 97% seen once. Sequencing was carried out using conventional CD4+ T cells sorted from PBMCs. The receptors were gathered from a human donor with AIRE deficiency. Both conserved end residues are part of each CDR3. A D gene is named only where the DNA matches it firmly. The listing skips clone size in some rows; elsewhere it reads once, few, many or a size class.

>17|TRBV19|-|-|TRBJ1-5
CASRPYMGGRSNQPQHF
TGTGCCAGTAGGCCCTATATGGGGGGGCGCAGCAATCAGCCCCAGCATTTT
>16|TRBV28|-|TRBD1|TRBJ1-2
CASSPHRDRGNYGYTF
TGTGCCAGCAGTCCTCATAGGGACAGGGGTAACTATGGCTACACCTTC
>15|TRBV7-2|-|TRBD1|TRBJ2-2
CASSSDRGEAGELFF
TGTGCCAGCAGCTCAGACAGGGGTGAAGCCGGGGAGCTGTTTTTT
>12|TRBV2|once|TRBD1|TRBJ1-1
CASRDRAYGAFF
TGTGCCAGCAGAGACAGGGCCTATGGAGCTTTCTTT
>11|TRBV20-1|-|-|TRBJ2-7
CSASKTYEQYF
TGCAGTGCGTCCAAAACCTACGAGCAGTACTTC
>15|TRBV5-1|-|-|TRBJ1-5
CASSLTGYSNQPQHF
TGCGCCAGCAGCCTAACAGGGTATAGCAATCAGCCCCAGCATTTT
>14|TRBV30|-|-|TRBJ2-7
CAWSVQLSSYEQYF
TGTGCCTGGAGTGTACAGCTCAGCTCCTACGAGCAGTACTTC
>15|TRBV10-3|-|TRBD2|TRBJ2-1
CAIRVAGANYNEQFF
TGTGCCATCAGGGTAGCGGGAGCGAACTACAATGAGCAGTTCTTC
>16|TRBV28|-|-|TRBJ2-5
CASSFTRVLVAETQYF
TGTGCCAGCAGTTTTACCCGGGTTCTAGTAGCGGAGACCCAGTACTTC
>16|TRBV7-2|-|TRBD2|TRBJ2-2
CASSSGLASRTGELFF
TGTGCCAGCAGTTCGGGACTAGCGAGCCGCACCGGGGAGCTGTTTTTT
>14|TRBV5-5|-|-|TRBJ2-7
CASSLAVVAYEQYF
TGTGCCAGCAGCTTGGCGGTAGTAGCCTACGAGCAGTACTTC
>14|TRBV10-3|-|-|TRBJ2-5
CAISAGTDRETQYF
TGTGCCATCAGTGCCGGGACCGACCGGGAGACCCAGTACTTC
>14|TRBV5-4|-|-|TRBJ2-1
CATLWDPEGNEQFF
TGTGCCACCCTTTGGGACCCTGAGGGGAATGAGCAGTTCTTC
>14|TRBV7-8|-|-|TRBJ2-7
CASSLTGKAYEQYF
TGTGCCAGCAGCCTAACAGGGAAGGCCTACGAGCAGTACTTC
>15|TRBV10-3|-|TRBD1|TRBJ1-5
CAISEVTGANQPQHF
TGTGCCATCAGTGAGGTAACAGGGGCCAATCAGCCCCAGCATTTT
>16|TRBV4-2|-|TRBD1|TRBJ2-5
CASSQRGPGGQETQYF
TGTGCCAGCAGCCAAAGGGGGCCAGGGGGCCAAGAGACCCAGTACTTC
>16|TRBV7-2|-|TRBD2|TRBJ2-5
CASSLAGPSGKETQYF
TGTGCCAGCAGCTTAGCAGGGCCTAGCGGAAAAGAGACCCAGTACTTC
>13|TRBV6-6|-|-|TRBJ1-1
CASSYSGRTEAFF
TGTGCCAGCAGTTACTCGGGCCGCACTGAAGCTTTCTTT
>16|TRBV30|-|-|TRBJ2-2
CAWGYQRGVSGGELFF
TGTGCCTGGGGCTATCAACGGGGAGTCTCCGGCGGGGAGCTGTTTTTT
>15|TRBV6-5|-|-|TRBJ1-1
CASSRDGATNTEAFF
TGTGCCAGCAGTAGGGACGGGGCGACGAACACTGAAGCTTTCTTT
>12|TRBV18|-|TRBD1|TRBJ2-7
CASSQGADEQYF
TGTGCCAGCTCCCAGGGGGCCGACGAGCAGTACTTC
>16|TRBV12-2|few|-|TRBJ1-1
CASRLALGPRNTEAFF
TGTGCAAGTCGCTTAGCTCTGGGACCGAGGAACACTGAAGCTTTCTTT
>14|TRBV5-1|few|-|TRBJ1-2
CASSWVDASYGYTF
TGCGCCAGCAGCTGGGTGGATGCTAGCTATGGCTACACCTTC
>14|TRBV2|once|-|TRBJ2-1
CASSPRMSYNEQFF
TGTGCCAGCAGTCCCAGGATGTCCTACAATGAGCAGTTCTTC
>13|TRBV4-3|-|-|TRBJ1-2
CASSPTEGYGYTF
TGCGCCAGCAGCCCAACGGAAGGCTATGGCTACACCTTC
>19|TRBV6-7|-|-|TRBJ1-5
CASSYRKGGEFGRNQPQHF
TGTGCCAGCAGTTACCGAAAAGGGGGGGAGTTCGGACGGAATCAGCCCCAGCATTTT
>17|TRBV27|-|TRBD1|TRBJ2-6
CASSLIATGAGANVLTF
TGTGCCAGCAGTTTAATTGCCACAGGGGCTGGGGCCAACGTCCTGACTTTC
>16|TRBV27|-|-|TRBJ1-6
CASSLVNSANNSPLHF
TGTGCCAGCAGCTTAGTCAACTCAGCTAATAATTCACCCCTCCACTTT
>15|TRBV28|once|TRBD1|TRBJ1-5
CASTLGTQGNQPQHF
TGTGCCAGCACCCTAGGGACACAGGGGAATCAGCCCCAGCATTTT
>13|TRBV28|-|-|TRBJ1-3
CASSFSPRNTIYF
TGTGCCAGCAGTTTTTCCCCTCGGAACACCATATATTTT
>20|TRBV28|-|TRBD1|TRBJ1-5
CASRQLSGTGGSYSNQPQHF
TGTGCCAGCAGACAATTGTCTGGGACAGGGGGATCGTATAGCAATCAGCCCCAGCATTTT
>13|TRBV6-5|-|TRBD1|TRBJ2-3
CASSYTPGQTQYF
TGTGCCAGCAGTTACACACCGGGACAGACGCAGTATTTT
>17|TRBV5-1|-|TRBD2|TRBJ2-7
CASSLALPSGSGLVQYF
TGCGCCAGCAGCTTGGCCCTCCCTAGCGGGAGTGGGTTGGTGCAGTACTTC
>16|TRBV19|-|-|TRBJ1-5
CASSIPFRGPDQPQHF
TGTGCCAGTAGTATCCCTTTCAGGGGTCCGGATCAGCCCCAGCATTTT
>15|TRBV6-6|-|TRBD1|TRBJ1-5
CASTEGQGAGQPQHF
TGTGCCAGCACCGAAGGTCAGGGGGCAGGTCAGCCCCAGCATTTT
>16|TRBV14|-|-|TRBJ1-4
CASSQVSASGNEKLFF
TGTGCCAGCAGCCAAGTCTCAGCTTCGGGAAATGAAAAACTGTTTTTT
>15|TRBV4-1|-|-|TRBJ2-3
CASSQEGGLRDTQYF
TGCGCCAGCAGCCAAGAAGGGGGGCTACGCGATACGCAGTATTTT
>14|TRBV5-6|few|-|TRBJ2-4
CASRQEQRVDIQYF
TGTGCCAGCAGACAAGAACAGCGAGTGGACATTCAGTACTTC
>14|TRBV6-1|-|-|TRBJ2-2
CASRTFIGPGELFF
TGTGCCAGCAGGACCTTTATTGGTCCCGGGGAGCTGTTTTTT
>19|TRBV7-9|-|TRBD1|TRBJ1-4
CASSLALVVTGDLKGELFF
TGTGCCAGCAGCTTAGCGTTGGTGGTCACAGGGGACTTAAAAGGAGAACTGTTTTTT
>15|TRBV27|-|-|TRBJ2-7
CASSLSRQGGYEQYF
TGTGCCAGCAGTTTATCACGGCAGGGAGGCTACGAGCAGTACTTC
>14|TRBV10-2|-|TRBD2|TRBJ2-7
CASTTPGLVGEQYF
TGCGCCAGCACCACCCCGGGACTAGTAGGCGAGCAGTACTTC
>16|TRBV5-5|-|TRBD2|TRBJ2-1
CASSGPGRERGNEQFF
TGTGCCAGCAGCGGCCCGGGGCGGGAGCGGGGCAATGAGCAGTTCTTC
>14|TRBV13|-|-|TRBJ2-7
CASSLKGPTYEQYF
TGTGCCAGCAGCTTAAAGGGACCTACCTACGAGCAGTACTTC
>15|TRBV5-4|-|-|TRBJ2-3
CASSLGGFRTDTQYF
TGTGCCAGCAGCTTGGGCGGGTTTCGCACAGATACGCAGTATTTT
>12|TRBV29-1|-|-|TRBJ2-5
CSAGDGQETQYF
TGCAGCGCCGGGGACGGGCAAGAGACCCAGTACTTC
>15|TRBV30|-|-|TRBJ2-5
CAWSVRRGQKETQYF
TGTGCCTGGAGTGTACGGAGGGGACAGAAAGAGACCCAGTACTTC